One and the same sample provided the 28 T cell receptor beta chains below, sequenced in a study of cytomegalovirus exposure and HLA in healthy donors. 60 Vbeta and 13 Jbeta primers were used in PCR. Produced via immunoSEQ multiplex PCR; TCRdb's table is partial and in-frame only. Of some 160,000 clones detected, around 74% appear once; the ten largest clones hold about 1.5%. Sequenced input: PBMCs. These receptors all stem from a young woman in good health and CMV-seronegative.

The rearrangement links TRBV6-1 to TRBJ1-5; tentatively, D is TRBD1 (5 bases). V lost 2 bases, J lost 6 bases, and 14 bases lay in between. Looked up from germline, CDR1 is MNHNS and CDR2 is SASEGT. CDR3 length: 15 amino acids. CDR3 in DNA: TGTGCCAGCAGTGAAAGGGTCGGGGGTAGTCAGCCCCAGCATTTT. Translated, it gives CASSERVGGSQPQHF.

The rearrangement uses TRBV6-5 and TRBJ2-7; unclear D gene. CDR3 length: 14 residues. V dropped 0 bases and J dropped 6 bases, with 12 bases sitting between them. Germline CDR1 and CDR2: MNHEY and SVGAGI. The DNA of the CDR3 is TGTGCCAGCAGTTACTCGTTACGTTCGGTCGAGCAGTACTTC. It yields the protein CASSYSLRSVEQYF.

The CDR3: CASSQQTGTNTDTQYF. For the CDR3, the DNA is TGTGCCAGCAGCCAACAGACCGGGACTAACACAGATACGCAGTATTTT. The chain joins TRBV4-2 to TRBJ2-3; 7 bases are shared with TRBD2. This CDR3 is 16 amino acids long. V was pared by 2 bases and J by 2 bases, with 7 bases of the junction left unmatched. The V gene's germline CDR1 is LGHNA and CDR2 YNFKEQ.

This clone was seen a single time. The V gene is TRBV7-9, the J gene TRBJ2-1; D is possibly TRBD1 (5 bases). The CDR3 contains 17 residues. Trimming took off 5 bases at V and 3 bases at J, with 20 bases between the two ends. Germline loops: CDR1 SEHNR, CDR2 FQNEAQ (reference sequence). CDR3 sequence reads: CASSPRIDSPFYNEQFF. CDR3 DNA: TGTGCCAGCAGCCCACGTATTGACAGCCCCTTCTACAATGAGCAGTTCTTC.

The chain has TRBV2 and TRBJ1-1; 7 positions match TRBD1. CDR1 and CDR2 from the germline V gene are SNHLY and FYNNEI. The CDR3 is made up of 13 amino acids. V gave up 6 bases and J gave up 1 base; unmatched junction bases: 2. This CDR3 reads CASRTGPNTEAFF. DNA for the CDR3: TGTGCCAGCAGGACAGGGCCGAACACTGAAGCTTTCTTT. The full variable domain, completed using reference TRBV2 and TRBJ1-1, is EPEVTQTPSHQVTQMGQEVILRCVPISNHLYFYWYRQILGQKVEFLVSFYNNEISEKSEIFDDQFSVERPDGSNFTLKIRSTKLEDSAMYFCASRTGPNTEAFFGQGTRLTVV.

The chain uses TRBV7-8 and TRBJ2-2, with no clear D. The CDR3 consists of 15 residues. CDR1 SGHVS and CDR2 FQNEAQ come from the germline V gene. V was clipped by 1 base and J by 1 base, with 7 bases between them. The CDR3 region is CASSLVPGNTGELFF. For the CDR3, the DNA is TGTGCCAGCAGCTTAGTCCCAGGGAACACCGGGGAGCTGTTTTTT.

This clone has a single count. V and J are TRBV28 and TRBJ1-1; 7 bases line up with TRBD1. The CDR3 runs to 14 residues. The germline CDR1 and CDR2 sequences are MDHEN and SYDVKM. J was trimmed by 10 bases and V by 4 bases; bases with no gene match: 12. CDR3 coding DNA: TGTGCCAGCAGTTCCAGCATGACAGGGCTTTCAGCTTTCTTT. Translation: CASSSSMTGLSAFF.

Only a few counts were recorded for this clone. The V call is TRBV11-1, the J call TRBJ1-5; D is unresolved. CDR3 length: 13 amino acids. Looked up from germline, CDR1 is SGHAT and CDR2 is FQDESV (reference sequence). V was trimmed by 2 bases and J by 7 bases, leaving 9 bases between them. The CDR3 sequence: CASSLQPEQPQHF. In DNA, the CDR3 is TGTGCCAGCAGCTTACAACCCGAGCAGCCCCAGCATTTT.

The chain combines TRBV28 with TRBJ1-5; D not certain. The ends were cut back, 6 bases at V and 4 bases at J, with 16 bases in the middle. The CDR3 consists of 15 residues. Germline CDR1 and CDR2: MDHEN and SYDVKM. CDR3 coding DNA: TGTGCCAGCAGGCGTAGTTTTTCAGGAAATCAGCCCCAGCATTTT. Its protein is CASRRSFSGNQPQHF.

The chain combines TRBV30 with TRBJ1-2, with 9 bases aligning to TRBD1. Germline V gives CDR1 GTSNPN, CDR2 SVGIG (reference sequence). The trim removed 3 bases at V and 4 bases at J, leaving 6 bases unmatched. The CDR3 loop spans 14 amino acids. CDR3 loop: CAWSPRTGAYGYTF. CDR3 nucleotide sequence: TGTGCCTGGAGCCCCAGGACAGGGGCCTATGGCTACACCTTC. Filled out from reference TRBV30 and TRBJ1-2, the complete variable domain reads SQTIHQWPATLVQPVGSPLSLECTVEGTSNPNLYWYRQAAGRGLQLLFYSVGIGQISSEVPQNLSASRPQDRQFILSSKKLLLSDSGFYLCAWSPRTGAYGYTFGSGTRLTVV.

The CDR3 spells CASSWGATYEQYF. The CDR3 DNA reads as TGCGCCAGCAGCTGGGGAGCTACCTACGAGCAGTACTTC. The gene calls are TRBV5-1 and TRBJ2-7, with a tentative D call TRBD2 (5 bases). The CDR3 runs to 13 residues. Trimming removed 3 bases at V and 2 bases at J, with 9 bases between. CDR1 and CDR2 from the germline V gene are SGHRS and YFSETQ.

The genes are TRBV5-1 and TRBJ2-1; 7 nucleotides align to TRBD1. The germline gives CDR1 SGHRS, CDR2 YFSETQ. Trimming took 0 bases from V and 8 from J; bases not matched to a gene: 5. CDR3 length equals 14 residues. Written as DNA, the CDR3 is TGCGCCAGCAGCTTGGGACAGGGAGTGGATGAGCAGTTCTTC. This sequence encodes CASSLGQGVDEQFF.

This sequence joins TRBV29-1 and TRBJ1-5; possibly TRBD1 for D (6 bases). CDR1 and CDR2 from the germline V gene are SQVTM and ANQGSEA. The CDR3 has 12 residues. The V gene lost 6 bases and the J gene lost 7 bases, with 13 bases spanning the gap. The CDR3 coding sequence is TGCAGCGTGGTACAGGGCGGGCAGCCCCAGCATTTT. As protein: CSVVQGGQPQHF.

V is TRBV7-9 and J is TRBJ1-1, with 7 bases matching TRBD1. This CDR3 has 14 amino acids. J gave up 6 bases and V 5 bases, and 9 bases lay outside the gene matches. CDR1 and CDR2 (germline): SEHNR, FQNEAQ (reference sequence). The CDR3 spells CASSGMTGQSEAFF. In DNA form, the CDR3 reads TGTGCCAGCAGCGGGATGACAGGGCAGTCTGAAGCTTTCTTT.

This sequence joins TRBV9 and TRBJ1-1; a weak D match, TRBD1 (6 bases). Germline assignment: CDR1 SGDLS and CDR2 YYNGEE. This CDR3 comprises 14 residues. Trimming took 2 bases from V and 5 from J, leaving 13 bases between them. The CDR3 sequence is CASSVEDRRTEAFF. In DNA form, the CDR3 reads TGTGCCAGCAGCGTCGAAGACAGGAGAACTGAAGCTTTCTTT.

The chain couples TRBV11-2 to TRBJ2-3, with D hard to call. V lost 5 bases and J 3 bases, leaving 6 bases between the germline ends. The CDR3 totals 12 residues. The germline V gene has CDR1 SGHAT and CDR2 FQNNGV. CDR3 nucleotides: TGTGCCAGCAGCCTTACTACAGATACGCAGTATTTT. Its protein product is CASSLTTDTQYF.

The chain employs TRBV4-1 and TRBJ1-1; D may be TRBD1 (6 bases). Trimming left V 4 bases short and J 0 bases short, with 9 bases between. Germline-derived CDR1 and CDR2 are MGHRA and YSYEKL. The CDR3 length is 14 residues. CDR3: CASSPQGMNTEAFF. The CDR3 DNA sequence: TGCGCCAGCAGCCCCCAGGGGATGAACACTGAAGCTTTCTTT.

The chain links TRBV2 to TRBJ2-3; TRBD1 agrees at 7 bases. With V trimmed by 6 bases and J by 2 bases, 5 bases remained unmatched. CDR1 SNHLY and CDR2 FYNNEI come from the germline V gene. The CDR3 sequence is 14 residues long. The CDR3 bases are TGTGCCAGCAGGAGACAGGGTTACACAGATACGCAGTATTTT. Translation: CASRRQGYTDTQYF.

The chain carries TRBV28 and TRBJ2-7, with D unresolved. The CDR3 has 11 amino acids. The V gene lost 3 bases and the J gene lost 4 bases, with 4 bases spanning the gap. Germline V gene lookup returns CDR1 MDHEN and CDR2 SYDVKM. CDR3 in amino acids: CASSFQYEQYF. DNA for the CDR3: TGTGCCAGCAGTTTCCAGTACGAGCAGTACTTC.

This CDR3 is CASSRGQGRNEQYF. DNA for the CDR3: TGTGCCAGCAGCCGCGGACAGGGCAGGAACGAGCAGTACTTC. The chain employs TRBV5-4 and TRBJ2-7, with 8 positions matching TRBD1. The V segment lost 4 bases and the J segment 5 bases; nucleotides outside the gene matches: 8. The CDR3 is 14 amino acids. Looked up from germline, CDR1 is SGHNT and CDR2 is YYREEE (reference sequence).

This rearrangement joins TRBV7-9 to TRBJ1-6; possible D gene TRBD1, 6 bases. Germline CDR1 and CDR2: SEHNR and FQNEAQ (reference sequence). The V end was cut by 5 bases, the J end by 7 bases, with 9 bases between. The CDR3 is 13 amino acids. The CDR3 DNA is TGTGCCAGCAGCCCTACAGGGAATTCACCCCTCCACTTT. As protein: CASSPTGNSPLHF.

The V gene is TRBV10-3, the J gene TRBJ2-1; TRBD2 matches at 11 bases. Per germline, CDR1 ENHRY and CDR2 SYGVKD. Trimming took 3 bases from V and 3 from J; bases not matched to a gene: 7. The CDR3 is 17 amino acids. The DNA of the CDR3 is TGTGCCATCAGTGATAGCCTAGCGGGGGGTGACTACAATGAGCAGTTCTTC. Its protein product is CAISDSLAGGDYNEQFF.

In this sample, this clone is medium-sized (0.01 to 0.1%). The gene calls are TRBV7-2 and TRBJ1-1; tentative D call: TRBD1 (6 bases). The germline V and J ends were trimmed by 4 bases and 4 bases, with 10 bases remaining between them. The CDR3 is made up of 13 amino acids. CDR1 SGHTA and CDR2 FQGNSA come from the germline V gene. The DNA of the CDR3 is TGTGCCAGCAGCTCGACAGGACTCACTGAAGCTTTCTTT. This codes for CASSSTGLTEAFF.

This chain uses TRBV30 with TRBJ1-6, with 7 bases matching TRBD1. The trim removed 1 base at V and 7 bases at J, leaving 7 bases unmatched. The CDR3 contains 15 residues. Germline V gene lookup returns CDR1 GTSNPN and CDR2 SVGIG (reference sequence). CDR3 loop: CAWSGRTGGNSPLHF. CDR3 DNA: TGTGCCTGGAGTGGCCGGACAGGCGGAAATTCACCCCTCCACTTT.

The genes are TRBV9 and TRBJ2-2; D remains unclear. CDR3 length: 14 residues. Trimming shortened V by 2 bases and J by 2 bases, and 7 bases separated the two germline ends. CDR1 is SGDLS and CDR2 is YYNGEE in the germline V gene. This CDR3 reads CASSVDFNTGELFF. CDR3 sequence (DNA): TGTGCCAGCAGCGTCGACTTTAACACCGGGGAGCTGTTTTTT.

The chain has TRBV13 and TRBJ2-5; TRBD1 matches at 10 bases. The CDR3 is 15 amino acids. V lost 5 bases to trimming and J lost 4 bases; unmatched junction nucleotides: 7. Germline CDR1 is PRHDT and CDR2 is FYEKMQ (reference sequence). The CDR3 loop is CASSPRDRGVETQYF. The CDR3 DNA reads TGTGCCAGCAGCCCCCGGGACAGGGGAGTAGAGACCCAGTACTTC.

This chain uses TRBV12-5 with TRBJ1-1; no clear D. V lost 5 bases to trimming and J lost 1 base, with 11 bases between them. The germline gives CDR1 LGHNT, CDR2 FRNRAP. The CDR3 sequence is 14 residues long. The chain's CDR3 is CASGRRGQNTEAFF. The CDR3 DNA reads TGTGCTAGTGGTCGACGAGGGCAGAACACTGAAGCTTTCTTT.

This clone was recorded a few times. The chain carries TRBV5-6 and TRBJ2-2, with a weak D call TRBD1 (6 bases). The germline V gene encodes CDR1 SGHDT and CDR2 YYEEEE. The length of the CDR3 is 13 residues. Trimming took off 0 bases at V and 6 bases at J, with 6 bases between the two ends. The CDR3 DNA reads TGTGCCAGCAGCTTGGGGGGGCCCGGGGAGCTGTTTTTT. Amino acids: CASSLGGPGELFF.